The clone carrying this T cell receptor beta chain was recorded a few times. Its specificity is unknown. The data are from a study of human T cells and chemical hapten exposure. Regarding the study as a whole: A positive correlation with patch test score was found for PT1 expanded TCR counts.

This CDR3 region has 15 residues. Germline loops: CDR1 MRHNA, CDR2 SNTAGT. The junction had 8 bases not matched to a gene; V was cut back by 6 bases and J by 4 bases. Unique molecular identifiers were attached to individual cDNA molecules within the library. TCRdb called the RACE reads again in MiXCR, with one record for every CDR3 protein. The sample holds roughly 92,000 distinct CDR3 sequences; more than 9.5% are singletons and the top ten take 2.5% to 4%. The time point is: patch test 2, 6 weeks after DPC sensitization. As for treatment: therapeutic diphenylcyclopropenone sensitization with weekly scalp DPC. Blood was drawn before each patch test was applied. Sample donors consisted of patients with alopecia, aged 18 to 70 years, who were suitable for DPC.

The specimen was whole blood, collected in connection with sensitization to the hapten diphenylcyclopropenone (DPC). V gene TRBV6-4 combines with J gene TRBJ2-1; 8 positions agree with TRBD2. The TCR sequence derives from a woman between 35 and 50 years old with alopecia areata. Some clones in this sample may be carry-over from other donors' samples. The chain's CDR3 is CASSPTSAGYNEQFF. CDR3 sequence (DNA): TGTGCCAGCAGCCCGACTAGCGCCGGTTACAATGAGCAGTTCTTC.